These 19 T cell receptor beta chains share one sample of origin, sequenced in a study of shared clonotypes between healthy human individuals. Sequenced by immunoSEQ multiplex PCR; TCRdb stores in-frame clones only, minus some. This repertoire shows 2,100,000 or so clones, approximately 96% found once; its top ten account for less than 0.15%. Sequenced: naive CD4+ T cells sorted from blood. Specified subset: CD45RA+ positively selected. The receptor source for this set is a man between 18 and 29 years old in good health.

About this clone: Other DNA sequences in this sample translate to the same CDR3. This chain uses TRBV28 with TRBJ1-4; D unresolved. Germline lookup yields CDR1 MDHEN and CDR2 SYDVKM. Trimming removed 2 bases at V and 8 bases at J, with 6 bases between. The CDR3 runs to 12 residues. In DNA, the CDR3 is TGTGCCAGCAGTTTACTCCGGGAAAAACTGTTTTTT. Translation: CASSLLREKLFF. Full variable domain (rest looked up from reference TRBV28 and TRBJ1-4): DVKVTQSSRYLVKRTGEKVFLECVQDMDHENMFWYRQDPGLGLRLIYFSYDVKMKEKGDIPEGYSVSREKKERFSLILESASTNQTSMYLCASSLLREKLFFGSGTQLSVL.

The CDR3 coding sequence is TGTGCCAGCAGGGTGACAGGGGTTAACACTGAAGCTTTCTTT. Protein sequence: CASRVTGVNTEAFF. The chain joins TRBV25-1 to TRBJ1-1, with 8 bases matching TRBD1. This CDR3 has 14 amino acids. Germline lookup yields CDR1 MGHDK and CDR2 SYGVNS. With V trimmed by 6 bases and J by 2 bases, 5 bases remained unmatched. Filled out from reference TRBV25-1 and TRBJ1-1, the complete variable domain reads EADIYQTPRYLVIGTGKKITLECSQTMGHDKMYWYQQDPGMELHLIHYSYGVNSTEKGDLSSESTVSRIRTEHFPLTLESARPSHTSQYLCASRVTGVNTEAFFGQGTRLTVV.

The CDR3: CASSLEPNRVDTEAFF. CDR3 nucleotides: TGCGCCAGCAGCTTGGAACCCAATAGGGTAGACACTGAAGCTTTCTTT. J is TRBJ1-1 and V is TRBV5-1; D gene ambiguous. CDR3 length: 16 amino acids. Germline V gene data show CDR1 as SGHRS and CDR2 as YFSETQ. The germline V and J ends were trimmed by 0 bases and 3 bases, with 15 bases remaining between them.

This clone was counted once. V gene TRBV7-9 combines with J gene TRBJ2-5; D is uncertain. With 4 bases removed from V and 2 bases from J, the gap between germline ends came to 17 bases. Germline lookup yields CDR1 SEHNR and CDR2 FQNEAQ (reference sequence). The CDR3 runs 16 residues. The CDR3, as DNA: TGTGCCAGCAGCTCTTACGCGGCGCGGATTCAAGAGACCCAGTACTTC. It encodes CASSSYAARIQETQYF.

The chain recombines TRBV5-1 with TRBJ2-3; TRBD2 aligns across 10 bases. The CDR3 spans 14 residues. The germline CDR1 and CDR2 sequences are SGHRS and YFSETQ. Trimming took 4 bases from V and 4 from J; bases not matched to a gene: 3. The CDR3 DNA reads as TGCGCCAGCAGCACTAGCGGGGTTCCAGATACGCAGTATTTT. Residues: CASSTSGVPDTQYF.

The chain joins TRBV6-4 to TRBJ1-1, with a possible D match to TRBD1 (5 bases). The CDR3 covers 15 residues. Per germline, CDR1 MRHNA and CDR2 SNTAGT. Trimming cost V 0 bases and J 2 bases, with 10 bases left between them. In DNA, the CDR3 is TGTGCCAGCAGTGACTCCCAGACAGTTAACACTGAAGCTTTCTTT. Its protein is CASSDSQTVNTEAFF.

This clone has only one observation. The gene calls are TRBV15 and TRBJ1-1; D is unresolved. The CDR3 runs to 15 residues. V lost 0 bases, J lost 2 bases, and 10 bases lay in between. Per germline, CDR1 LNHNV and CDR2 YYDKDF (reference sequence). DNA of the CDR3: TGTGCCACCAGCAGAGAGCCCTTCCCTAACACTGAAGCTTTCTTT. Its translation: CATSREPFPNTEAFF.

A remark on this clone: A read error may account for a junction end that differs from germline. This chain links TRBV7-7 with TRBJ2-5; a possible D gene is TRBD1 (6 bases). Looked up from germline, CDR1 is SSHAT and CDR2 is FNYEAQ (reference sequence). This CDR3 contains 15 residues. CDR3 in amino acids: CASSDLHAQGETQYF. The DNA for the CDR3 is TGTGCTAGCAGCGATCTCCACGCTCAGGGGGAGACCCAGTACTTC.

For this clone: One junction end disagrees with the germline gene, perhaps due to a read error. CDR3 residues: CASTVGVGQGETQYF. In nucleotides, the CDR3 is TGTGCCAGCACCGTAGGGGTCGGACAGGGCGAGACCCAGTACTTC. The chain employs TRBV9 and TRBJ2-5; 8 bases map to TRBD1. CDR1 is SGDLS, CDR2 YYNGEE, per germline. The CDR3 sequence is 15 residues long.

Of note for this clone: The sample holds other DNA sequences that translate to the same CDR3. The chain couples TRBV5-1 to TRBJ2-1, with D possibly TRBD2 on 6 matching bases. Germline values: CDR1 SGHRS, CDR2 YFSETQ. The V end lost 0 bases, the J end lost 4 bases, and 11 bases lay between the germline ends. This CDR3 has 15 amino acids. The CDR3 nucleotides are TGCGCCAGCAGCTTGGCACTAGCCGGTTACAATGAGCAGTTCTTC. Translation: CASSLALAGYNEQFF.

The chain is built from TRBV27 and TRBJ1-1, with D possibly being TRBD1 (5 bases). CDR3 length: 15 residues. CDR1 and CDR2 (germline): MNHEY, SMNVEV (reference sequence). Trimming took 5 bases from V and 1 from J, leaving 14 bases between them. CDR3 sequence (DNA): TGTGCCAGCAGTCCCACCACAGGAAGGAACACTGAAGCTTTCTTT. Translation: CASSPTTGRNTEAFF.

The V gene is TRBV18, the J gene TRBJ1-4, with D uncertain. Germline-derived CDR1 and CDR2 are KGHSH and LQKENI. V was clipped by 4 bases and J by 3 bases, with 6 bases between them. CDR3 size: 13 residues. For the CDR3, the DNA is TGTGCCAGCTCACGCTCCTCTAATGAAAAACTGTTTTTT. Its translation is CASSRSSNEKLFF.

This chain links TRBV19 with TRBJ2-7; no definite D call. CDR3 length: 16 residues. Germline V gene sequence: CDR1 LNHDA, CDR2 SQIVND (reference sequence). Trimming removed 3 bases at V and 3 bases at J, with 18 bases between. The CDR3: CASSMSALTPLYEQYF. CDR3 DNA: TGTGCCAGTAGTATGTCTGCCCTAACCCCCCTCTACGAGCAGTACTTC.

The J gene is TRBJ1-1, the V gene TRBV6-4; D is undetermined. Germline values: CDR1 MRHNA, CDR2 SNTAGT. V was shortened by 6 bases and J by 3 bases, with 14 bases between the two germline ends. The CDR3 runs to 14 residues. CDR3 amino acids: CASRDWAKDTEAFF. In DNA, the CDR3 is TGTGCCAGCAGAGATTGGGCCAAGGACACTGAAGCTTTCTTT.

The rearrangement links TRBV27 to TRBJ2-2; a weak D match, TRBD1 (6 bases). CDR1 and CDR2 from the germline V gene are MNHEY and SMNVEV (reference sequence). The CDR3 runs 16 residues. The V gene lost 10 bases and the J gene lost 2 bases, with 20 bases spanning the gap. In nucleotides, the CDR3 is TGTGCCACGGGATCGCTGGGGACACTTAACACCGGGGAGCTGTTTTTT. The encoded protein is CATGSLGTLNTGELFF.

The V and J genes are TRBV29-1 and TRBJ2-7; D is perhaps TRBD2 (6 bases). The germline V and J ends were trimmed by 2 bases and 0 bases, with 11 bases remaining between them. Germline values: CDR1 SQVTM, CDR2 ANQGSEA. This CDR3 contains 14 residues. CDR3 nucleotide sequence: TGCAGCGTTGAACGGGACGGGAGCTCCTACGAGCAGTACTTC. This gives the protein CSVERDGSSYEQYF.

The chain employs TRBV5-4 and TRBJ2-2; D gene uncertain. This CDR3 spans 12 amino acids. Germline values: CDR1 SGHNT, CDR2 YYREEE (reference sequence). V lost 4 bases and J 4 bases, leaving 5 bases between the germline ends. In nucleotides, the CDR3 is TGTGCCAGCAGCCAGACCACCGGGGAGCTGTTTTTT. Residues: CASSQTTGELFF.

This clone was recorded only once. The rearrangement joins TRBV6-5 to TRBJ1-2; TRBD1 aligns across 9 bases. The CDR3 covers 14 residues. Germline CDR1 and CDR2: MNHEY and SVGAGI. Losses at the gene ends were 5 bases for V and 8 bases for J; bases not matched to a gene: 9. CDR3 coding DNA: TGTGCCAGCAGTACAACAGGGGGCGGAGGGGGCTACACCTTC. Protein: CASSTTGGGGGYTF.

This clone was seen only once. The chain carries TRBV7-6 and TRBJ2-7, with 10 bases matching TRBD2. The CDR3 extends over 15 amino acids. Per germline, CDR1 SGHVS and CDR2 FNYEAQ. The trim removed 4 bases at V and 3 bases at J, leaving 6 bases unmatched. Here the CDR3 DNA reads TGTGCCAGCAGCTCCCTAGCGGGGGCGATCTACGAGCAGTACTTC. Amino acid sequence: CASSSLAGAIYEQYF.